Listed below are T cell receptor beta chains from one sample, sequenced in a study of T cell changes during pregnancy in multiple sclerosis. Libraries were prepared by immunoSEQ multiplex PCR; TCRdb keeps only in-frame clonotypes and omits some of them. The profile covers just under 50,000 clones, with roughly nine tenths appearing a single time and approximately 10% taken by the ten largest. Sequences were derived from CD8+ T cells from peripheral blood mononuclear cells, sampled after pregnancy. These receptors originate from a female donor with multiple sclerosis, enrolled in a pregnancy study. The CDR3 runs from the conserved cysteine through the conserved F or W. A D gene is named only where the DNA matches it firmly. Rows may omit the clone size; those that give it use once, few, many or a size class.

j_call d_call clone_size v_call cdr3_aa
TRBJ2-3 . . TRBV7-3 CASSLTSRSSTDTQYF
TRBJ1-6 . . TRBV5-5 CASSFLESSSYNSPLHF
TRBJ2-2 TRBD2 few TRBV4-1 CASRPGLVNWDTGELFF
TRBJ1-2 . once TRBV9 CASSVAGEDGYTF
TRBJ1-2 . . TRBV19 CASSIYTRVNYGYTF
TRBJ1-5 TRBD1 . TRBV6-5 CASSPGQFNQPQHF
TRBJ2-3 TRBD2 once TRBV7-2 CASSVYSGGRADTQYF
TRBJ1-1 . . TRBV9 CASSPLRNTEAFF
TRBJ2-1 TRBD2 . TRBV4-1 CASSQAHRGGPYNEQFF
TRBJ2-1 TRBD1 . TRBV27 CASGPGTGNNEQFF
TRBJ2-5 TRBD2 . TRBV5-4 CASSLTYGTSGGDRRETQYF
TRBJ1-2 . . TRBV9 CASSDAQRGHGYTF
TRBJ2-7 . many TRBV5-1 CASSPDSEQYF
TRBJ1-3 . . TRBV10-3 CAIRVTNGNTIYF
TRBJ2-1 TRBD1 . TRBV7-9 CASSSTGDVSYNEQFF
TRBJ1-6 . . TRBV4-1 CASSQGQVRNSPLHF
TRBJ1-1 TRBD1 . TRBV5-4 CASSPGGDGNTEAFF
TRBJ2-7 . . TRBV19 CASSIDPRGAYEQYF
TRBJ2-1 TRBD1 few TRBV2 CASKTGGYEQFF
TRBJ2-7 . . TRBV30 CAWSWGQASEQYF
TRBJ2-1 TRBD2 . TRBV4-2 CASSLAGPQGFEQFF
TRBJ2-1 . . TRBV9 CASSVGTAYNEQFF
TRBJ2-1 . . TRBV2 CASSGVALSGFSYNEQFF
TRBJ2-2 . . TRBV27 CASSPQRLIANTGELFF
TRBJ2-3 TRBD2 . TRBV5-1 CASSLGRAGLGTDTQYF
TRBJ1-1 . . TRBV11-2 CASSFHRTEAFF
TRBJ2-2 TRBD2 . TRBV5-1 CASSRTSGAAGELFF
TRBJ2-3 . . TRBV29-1 CSVEVSEEGTQYF
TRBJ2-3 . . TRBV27 CASSLGPDTQYF
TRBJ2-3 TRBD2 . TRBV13 CASSSKGTSGGATDTQYF
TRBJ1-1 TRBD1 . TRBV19 CASNRGNTEAFF
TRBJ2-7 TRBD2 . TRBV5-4 CASSLVGGGASEQYF
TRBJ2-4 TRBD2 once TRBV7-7 CASFLSGTRVNIQYF
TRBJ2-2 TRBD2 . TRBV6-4 CASRASGAVTGELFF
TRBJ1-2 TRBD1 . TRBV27 CASAPRQGANYGYTF
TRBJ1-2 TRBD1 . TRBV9 CASSVGGTVPNYGYTF
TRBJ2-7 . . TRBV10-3 CAISAGPGDTYSYEQYF
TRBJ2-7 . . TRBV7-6 CASSPPGSYEQYF
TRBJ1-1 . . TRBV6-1 CASSGAGDTEAFF
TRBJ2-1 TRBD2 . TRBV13 CASSLGPSGGNNEQFF
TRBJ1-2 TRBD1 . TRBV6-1 CASSEGTGSYGYTF
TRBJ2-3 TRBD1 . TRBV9 CASSAQGAITDTQYF
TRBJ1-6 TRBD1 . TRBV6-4 CANHPWTGLNSPLHF
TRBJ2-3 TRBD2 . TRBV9 CASSTSGTRADTQYF
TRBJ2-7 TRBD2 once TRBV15 CATSRTSGTEGYEQYF
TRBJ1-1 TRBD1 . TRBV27 CASKQTGAALMNTEAFF
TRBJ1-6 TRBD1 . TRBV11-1 CASSGRDRGYNSPLHF
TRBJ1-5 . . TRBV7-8 CASSLVGLSPNQPQHF
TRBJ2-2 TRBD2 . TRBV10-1 CASSARRGRAGELFF
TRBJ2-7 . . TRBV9 CASSWGGSSEQYF
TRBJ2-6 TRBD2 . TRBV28 CASIEAGGPYSGANVLTF
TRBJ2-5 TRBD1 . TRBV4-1 CASSPKTGTVEETQYF
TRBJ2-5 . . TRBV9 CASSVAGPETQYF
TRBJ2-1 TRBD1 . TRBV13 CASSLGTGGINEQFF
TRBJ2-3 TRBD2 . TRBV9 CASSVTEVAGGWTDTQYF